A single sample gave rise to the 18 T cell receptor beta chains below, sequenced in a study of T cell clonality in common variable immunodeficiency. TCRdb's table, derived via immunoSEQ multiplex PCR, lists solely in-frame clones and lacks some. The sample offers 40,000 to 55,000 clones and no singletons, the top ten holding more than 9%. Sequenced input: peripheral blood mononuclear cells. The receptor source for this set is a person aged 18-70 years in good health.

This clone was observed many times. The read gets to within 3 residues of the CDR3 end, and the germline J gene fills in the rest. The chain is built from TRBV7-9 and TRBJ1-5, with 9 bases lining up with TRBD1. The CDR3 has 15 residues. V trimming: 5 bases; J trimming: 6 bases; junction bases outside the gene matches: 8. Germline V CDR1 and CDR2: SEHNR, FQNEAQ (reference sequence). The CDR3 spells CASSPRGTGIQPQHF. The sequenced CDR3 bases are TGTGCCAGCAGCCCGAGGGGGACAGGGATTCAGCCC. Complete variable domain (other parts from reference TRBV7-9 and TRBJ1-5): DTGVSQNPRHKITKRGQNVTFRCDPISEHNRLYWYRQTLGQGPEFLTYFQNEAQLEKSRLLSDRFSAERPKGSFSTLEIQRTEQGDSAMYLCASSPRGTGIQPQHFGDGTRLSIL.

This clone has ten or more counts. The CDR3 is cut off 3 residues early in the read; its end comes from the germline J gene. This chain uses TRBV14 with TRBJ1-4, with D possibly matching TRBD1 (5 bases). V shed 4 bases and J shed 2 bases, with 14 bases lying between them. The germline V gene has CDR1 SGHDN and CDR2 FVKESK. There are 16 residues in the CDR3. The CDR3 DNA, read in part, is TGTGCCAGCAGCCGCCGCCGGGAGGGGACTAATGAAAAA. This codes for CASSRRREGTNEK. The whole CDR3 protein is CASSRRREGTNEKLFF.

This clone has a count of ten or more. With the read ending 3 residues before the CDR3 end, the germline J gene is used to fill in that end. The V call is TRBV4-1, the J call TRBJ1-1, with D hard to call. CDR1 MGHRA and CDR2 YSYEKL come from the germline V gene. The CDR3 sequence is 16 residues long. Trimming took off 0 bases at V and 2 bases at J, with 13 bases between the two ends. The covered CDR3 bases are TGCGCCAGCAGCCAAGAAGAGAGACATACTAACACTGAA. This gives the protein CASSQEERHTNTE. The entire CDR3 reads CASSQEERHTNTEAFF.

This clone has a count of ten or more. The read comes to an end 3 residues before the CDR3 does, leaving the germline J gene to fill in the end. The chain employs TRBV10-3 and TRBJ2-2, with 12 bases aligning to TRBD1. V shed 5 bases, J shed 4 bases, and the junction held 5 bases outside the gene matches. Germline lookup yields CDR1 ENHRY and CDR2 SYGVKD. The length of the CDR3 is 16 residues. The DNA read from the CDR3 is TGTGCCATCAGTCCTGGGGACAGGGGGCCCACCGGGGAG. Protein product: CAISPGDRGPTGE. The complete CDR3 protein is CAISPGDRGPTGELFF.

This clone has a count of ten or more. The read terminates 3 residues ahead of where the CDR3 ends, so the germline J gene completes it. This chain uses TRBV28 with TRBJ1-2, with D uncertain. Per germline, CDR1 MDHEN and CDR2 SYDVKM. V lost 4 bases and J lost 2, with 8 bases in between. CDR3 length: 13 residues. Incomplete CDR3 DNA: TGTGCCAGCAGTTACGGGTCGAACTATGGC. It specifies CASSYGSNYG. The full CDR3 sequence reads CASSYGSNYGYTF.

This clone was seen ten or more times. The sequenced fragment ends 3 residues before the CDR3 boundary, so the rest is inferred from the germline J gene. The chain joins TRBV15 to TRBJ1-6; the match to TRBD1 covers 9 bases. Germline loops: CDR1 LNHNV, CDR2 YYDKDF (reference sequence). The V gene end was trimmed by 0 bases and the J gene end by 9 bases; junction bases not matched to a gene: 3. The CDR3 runs 15 residues. The CDR3 DNA, read in part, is TGTGCCACCAGCAGAGATAGACAGGGGGTTTCACCC. Protein sequence: CATSRDRQGVSP. The complete CDR3 reads CATSRDRQGVSPLHF. The whole variable domain, remainder taken from reference TRBV15 and TRBJ1-6, is DAMVIQNPRYQVTQFGKPVTLSCSQTLNHNVMYWYQQKSSQAPKLLFHYYDKDFNNEADTPDNFQSRRPNTSFCFLDIRSPGLGDTAMYLCATSRDRQGVSPLHFGNGTRLTVT.

This clone was recorded at least ten times. With the read ending 3 residues before the CDR3 end, the germline J gene is used to fill in that end. The chain recombines TRBV4-1 with TRBJ1-2; the D gene is possibly TRBD1 (5 bases). Germline loops: CDR1 MGHRA, CDR2 YSYEKL. This CDR3 is 16 amino acids long. The germline V and J ends were trimmed by 4 bases and 2 bases, with 17 bases remaining between them. The CDR3 reads CASSPYPQGGNYGYTF. The CDR3 bases that were read are TGCGCCAGCAGCCCCTACCCCCAGGGAGGGAACTATGGC.

This clone has a count of ten or more. Coverage ceases 3 residues before the CDR3 finishes, and the germline J gene fills in the end. J is TRBJ1-4 and V is TRBV2; the match to TRBD1 covers 8 bases. Germline loops: CDR1 SNHLY, CDR2 FYNNEI. The CDR3 extends over 14 amino acids. With V trimmed by 6 bases and J by 8 bases, 8 bases remained unmatched. CDR3 sequence reads: CASRDRAREEKLFF. The CDR3 DNA, read in part, is TGTGCCAGCAGGGACAGGGCCAGGGAGGAAAAA.

This clone has a count of ten or more. The sequenced fragment ends 3 residues before the CDR3 boundary, so the rest is inferred from the germline J gene. The chain links TRBV7-2 to TRBJ2-7; TRBD2 aligns across 10 bases. V dropped 3 bases and J dropped 2; count of bases not matched to a gene: 1. The CDR3 loop spans 14 amino acids. The germline CDR1 and CDR2 sequences are SGHTA and FQGNSA. CDR3 DNA (partial): TGTGCCAGCAGCTTGCTAGCGGGAGCCTACGAG. It translates to CASSLLAGAYE. The whole CDR3 reads CASSLLAGAYEQYF.

As concerns this clone: One base away lies a much larger clone, so this may be a sequencing read error. Other DNA sequences in the same sample also yield this CDR3. CDR3 sequence: CASSLGQGETDTQYF. The sequenced CDR3 bases are TGCGCCAGCAGTCTTGGACAGGGGGAGACAGATACG. The rearrangement links TRBV6-4 to TRBJ2-3, with 10 positions matching TRBD1. The CDR3 end falls 3 residues outside the read, so it is completed with the germline J gene. Germline CDR1 is MRHNA and CDR2 is SNTAGT. The CDR3 has 15 amino acids.

This clone came up many times. The sequence runs out 3 residues before the end of the CDR3; the remainder is reconstructed from the germline J gene. The V and J genes are TRBV6-4 and TRBJ1-2; 8 bases agree with TRBD1. CDR1 and CDR2 (germline): MRHNA, SNTAGT. With 0 bases clipped from V and 2 bases from J, the junction kept 5 bases outside the gene matches. This CDR3 has 16 amino acids. CDR3 sequence reads: CASSDSIGTGNYGYTF. CDR3 DNA, as far as it was read: TGTGCCAGCAGTGACTCGATCGGGACAGGCAACTATGGC.

This clone was picked up many times. Coverage ceases 3 residues before the CDR3 finishes, and the germline J gene fills in the end. The V call is TRBV5-6, the J call TRBJ2-7; 7 bases fit TRBD1. The CDR3 length is 13 residues. V shed 3 bases, J shed 4 bases, and the junction held 4 bases outside the gene matches. Germline CDR1 and CDR2: SGHDT and YYEEEE. The CDR3 sequence is CASSWGTEYEQYF. Incomplete CDR3 DNA: TGTGCCAGCAGCTGGGGGACAGAGTACGAG.

This clone was seen many times. The DNA ends 3 residues before the CDR3 does, and the rest of the CDR3 is filled in from the germline J gene. The V and J genes are TRBV20-1 and TRBJ1-2; no firm D call. With 0 bases removed from V and 7 bases from J, the gap between germline ends came to 15 bases. From germline, CDR1 is DFQATT and CDR2 SNEGSKA (reference sequence). CDR3 size: 14 residues. The chain's CDR3 is CSARDGVGVTGYTF. The DNA read from the CDR3 is TGCAGTGCTAGAGATGGAGTCGGGGTTACTGGC.

The table lists this clone with many counts. The read halts 3 residues ahead of the CDR3 end, with the missing end drawn from the germline J gene. The V call is TRBV2, the J call TRBJ1-2; D possibly corresponds to TRBD1 (5 bases). Germline V gene lookup returns CDR1 SNHLY and CDR2 FYNNEI. Trimming left V 7 bases short and J 4 bases short, with 13 bases between. The CDR3 runs 13 residues. CDR3 sequence: CASTDDSFYGYTF. CDR3 DNA (partial): TGTGCCAGCACTGATGACAGCTTCTATGGC.

This clone was seen repeatedly, ten times or more. Coverage ceases 3 residues before the CDR3 finishes, and the germline J gene fills in the end. The genes are TRBV18 and TRBJ2-1; TRBD1 aligns across 7 bases. The CDR3 runs 16 residues. V shed 0 bases and J 4 bases; nucleotides not matched to a gene: 6. Germline lookup yields CDR1 KGHSH and CDR2 LQKENI. Incomplete CDR3 DNA: TGTGCCAGCTCACCACCAGGGGGCAATGTATACAATGAG. It codes for CASSPPGGNVYNE. The CDR3 in full is CASSPPGGNVYNEQFF. Full variable domain (rest looked up from reference TRBV18 and TRBJ2-1): NAGVMQNPRHLVRRRGQEARLRCSPMKGHSHVYWYRQLPEEGLKFMVYLQKENIIDESGMPKERFSAEFPKEGPSILRIQQVVRGDSAAYFCASSPPGGNVYNEQFFGPGTRLTVL.

This clone was counted at least ten times. The sequence runs out 3 residues before the end of the CDR3; the remainder is reconstructed from the germline J gene. The J gene is TRBJ1-2, the V gene TRBV20-1, with D uncertain. V shed 3 bases and J shed 0 bases, with 11 bases lying between them. Per germline, CDR1 DFQATT and CDR2 SNEGSKA (reference sequence). The CDR3 loop spans 14 amino acids. The CDR3 DNA, read in part, is TGCAGTGCTAGGCATGGCAGTTCTAACTATGGC. Its translation: CSARHGSSNYG. The CDR3 in full is CSARHGSSNYGYTF.

This clone has ten or more counts. The sequence runs out 3 residues before the end of the CDR3; the remainder is reconstructed from the germline J gene. The V call is TRBV5-1, the J call TRBJ2-7, with 7 positions matching TRBD1. The CDR3 has 14 residues. Germline trimming cut 5 bases from V and 0 bases from J; bases unmatched to any gene: 5. Germline CDR1 SGHRS, CDR2 YFSETQ. The CDR3 DNA, read in part, is TGCGCCAGCAGTTCACAGGGGATCTCCTACGAG. It specifies CASSSQGISYE. The entire CDR3 protein reads CASSSQGISYEQYF.

This clone was counted ten times or more. The CDR3 sequence: CASSLTGIRGYTF. CDR3 DNA (partial): TGTGCCAGCAGCTTGACAGGAATCCGTGGC. The rearrangement joins TRBV6-2 or TRBV6-3 to TRBJ1-2, with D perhaps matching TRBD1 (6 bases). Read sequence stops 3 residues before the CDR3 end, and the germline J gene provides the missing end. The V and J ends lost 6 bases and 7 bases respectively, with 15 bases between them. The CDR3 covers 13 residues. Germline CDR1 and CDR2: MNHEY and SVGEGT.